A selection of T cell receptor beta chains follows, all from one sample in a study of response to subunit inactivated influenza vaccine. A single record per CDR3 protein comes from TCRdb applying MiXCR to the RT-PCR reads. The sample has roughly 630,000 distinct CDR3 sequences, 12% to 15% seen once. Sequencing was performed on PBMCs from blood, taken less than 15 days before vaccination. The receptor set was obtained from a man aged 50 or older who received an inactivated influenza vaccine. Each CDR3 is given without its conserved first and last residue. D genes are given only for firm matches.

v_call	j_call	d_call	cdr3_aa
TRBV20-1	TRBJ2-4	NA	SATQTGTRGKNIQY
TRBV7-9	TRBJ1-2	NA	ASSPVLPQGYT
TRBV3-1	TRBJ2-2	NA	ASSQSVTGELF
TRBV6-5	TRBJ2-7	NA	ASSYSKGINYEQY
TRBV7-2	TRBJ1-5	NA	ASSLERGQPQH
TRBV4-3	TRBJ2-3	NA	ASSQDGQRGTQY
TRBV5-1	TRBJ1-1	NA	ASSFGGPTEAF
TRBV29-1	TRBJ2-1	NA	SVEGQGPAEQF
TRBV7-2	TRBJ2-1	TRBD1	ASSLVGGAYNEQF
TRBV20-1	TRBJ2-2	TRBD2	CARGTSGKGYTGELF
TRBV5-1	TRBJ1-1	NA	ASSLGGALRFMNTEAF
TRBV6-4	TRBJ2-5	NA	ASSAGGGETQY
TRBV12-3/TRBV12-4	TRBJ1-2	NA	ASSPRRQRVGRAANYGYT
TRBV2	TRBJ2-3	NA	ASSEWGGPKYTDTQY
TRBV7-2	TRBJ1-5	NA	ASSLGMGQPQH
TRBV6-2/TRBV6-3	TRBJ2-5	TRBD2	ASRLAGAGETQY
TRBV7-8	TRBJ2-6	NA	ASSLARLTRRSGANVLT
TRBV6-2/TRBV6-3	TRBJ1-1	NA	ASSYLGENTEAF